The clone carrying this T cell receptor beta chain was seen only a few times. The treatment denotes: oral pan-JAK inhibitor, 5-10 mg twice daily. Germline CDR1 and CDR2: SQVTM and ANQGSEA. Trimming removed 4 bases from V and 2 bases from J, with 8 bases in between. The CDR3 loop spans 13 amino acids. The source of the sample is a study of CD8+ T cells in alopecia areata. As the sequencing template, cDNA was produced by extracting RNA and reverse transcribing it. Only in-frame clones appear in the TCRdb table, and some are missing; sequencing was by immunoSEQ multiplex PCR. Of more than 150,000 clones detected, about 47% appear once; the ten largest clones hold 10%.

Sequencing was performed on CD8+ T cells sorted from blood, taken around week 53, from a patient treated with tofacitinib. This receptor was obtained from a human donor with alopecia areata. The V and J genes are TRBV29-1 and TRBJ2-2, with no clear D. The DNA of the CDR3 is TGCAGCGTTGTATGGGTCAACACCGGGGAGCTGTTTTTT. Amino acids: CSVVWVNTGELFF.